One T cell receptor (beta chain) is described in this entry. The antigen is undetermined. A multiplex PCR was run with 60 Vbeta primers and 13 Jbeta primers. Using immunoSEQ multiplex PCR, the repertoire was profiled, and TCRdb retains in-frame clones only, with some absent. The data contain about 130,000 clones, around 9.7% of them singletons. Germline values: CDR1 MNHNY, CDR2 SVGAGI (reference sequence). Deletions cut 4 bases from V and 5 bases from J, with 9 bases between. The CDR3 sequence is 12 residues long. This sample is part of a study of cytomegalovirus exposure and HLA in healthy donors. Study-level points and caveats: A list of about 160 TCR beta chains associated with cytomegalovirus was given.

Specimen: PBMCs. The TCR originated in a man aged 45 to 65 in good health and CMV-seronegative. V and J are TRBV6-6 and TRBJ2-7, with D possibly matching TRBD2 (5 bases). CDR3 region: CASSSKRDEQYF. As DNA, the CDR3 is TGTGCCAGCAGTTCCAAGAGGGACGAGCAGTACTTC.